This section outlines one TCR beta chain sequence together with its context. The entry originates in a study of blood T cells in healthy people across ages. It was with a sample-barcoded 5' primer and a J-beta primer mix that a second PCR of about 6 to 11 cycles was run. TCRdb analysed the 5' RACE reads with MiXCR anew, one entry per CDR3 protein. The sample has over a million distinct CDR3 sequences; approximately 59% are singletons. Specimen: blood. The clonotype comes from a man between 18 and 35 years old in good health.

CDR3 amino acids: CASSNLGLRINIQYF. CDR3 coding DNA: TGTGCCAGCAGCAACCTAGGACTTAGGATCAACATTCAGTACTTC. This chain connects TRBV7-2 to TRBJ2-4; D is perhaps TRBD2 (5 bases). Deletions cut 5 bases from V and 7 bases from J, with 18 bases between. The CDR3 is 15 amino acids. The germline V gene has CDR1 SGHTA and CDR2 FQGNSA.